Below, 10 T cell receptor beta chains from the same sample are listed, as sequenced in a study of cytomegalovirus exposure and HLA in healthy donors. Primers included in the PCR were 60 Vbeta and 13 Jbeta primers. Only in-frame clones appear in the TCRdb table, and some are missing; sequencing was by immunoSEQ multiplex PCR. Among more than 95,000 clones listed, roughly 15% were seen once. The sequencing input was PBMCs. These receptors all come from a female donor in good health and CMV-seropositive.

This clone was counted a few times. The chain is built from TRBV28 and TRBJ1-1; 11 nucleotides line up with TRBD1. The V gene end was trimmed by 5 bases and the J gene end by 5 bases; junction bases not matched to a gene: 7. Germline values: CDR1 MDHEN, CDR2 SYDVKM. This CDR3 is 15 amino acids long. The chain's CDR3 is CASSPSRDRGTEAFF. Written as DNA, the CDR3 is TGTGCCAGCAGTCCCAGCCGGGACAGGGGGACTGAAGCTTTCTTT.

The J gene is TRBJ1-4, the V gene TRBV10-2; D may be TRBD1 (5 bases). In germline, CDR1 is WSHSY, CDR2 SAAADI. The CDR3 runs 12 residues. The ends were cut back, 6 bases at V and 10 bases at J, with 12 bases in the middle. CDR3: CASSSAGGKLFF. DNA for the CDR3: TGCGCCAGCAGCTCGGCGGGGGGAAAACTGTTTTTT.

The chain joins TRBV11-2 to TRBJ1-5; D remains unclear. There are 15 residues in the CDR3. V dropped 1 base and J dropped 0 bases, with 7 bases sitting between them. Germline loops: CDR1 SGHAT, CDR2 FQNNGV. The CDR3 sequence is CASSLAGYSNQPQHF. CDR3 nucleotide sequence: TGTGCCAGCAGCTTAGCGGGGTATAGCAATCAGCCCCAGCATTTT.

This clone was counted only a few times. The chain carries TRBV15 and TRBJ2-1; 10 bases match TRBD2. V lost 0 bases to trimming and J lost 7 bases; unmatched junction nucleotides: 6. CDR1 and CDR2 (germline): LNHNV, YYDKDF (reference sequence). CDR3 length: 16 amino acids. The CDR3 coding sequence is TGTGCCACCAGCAGAGATTCGGCTAGCGGGGGAAATGAGCAGTTCTTC. Its translation is CATSRDSASGGNEQFF.

CDR3 coding DNA: TGTGCCAGCAGCTTAAGGTTGGGCGAGACCCAGTACTTC. Its translation: CASSLRLGETQYF. The V and J genes are TRBV7-3 and TRBJ2-5; D gene uncertain. CDR1 and CDR2 (germline): SGHTA, FQGTGA. This CDR3 is 13 amino acids long. Trimming removed 1 base at V and 5 bases at J, with 8 bases between.

This clone was observed a few times. The rearrangement joins TRBV19 to TRBJ1-2; 7 bases align to TRBD1. CDR3 length: 15 residues. With 6 bases clipped from V and 0 bases from J, the junction kept 7 bases outside the gene matches. Germline V gives CDR1 LNHDA, CDR2 SQIVND (reference sequence). CDR3 DNA: TGTGCCAGTAGGACCACCGACAGGGCTAACTATGGCTACACCTTC. This codes for CASRTTDRANYGYTF.

This clone was counted a few times. This chain joins TRBV5-4 and TRBJ2-3; 10 bases align to TRBD2. After removal of 4 bases from V and 4 bases from J, the junction contained 6 bases not matched to a gene. The CDR3 consists of 15 residues. Germline V gene lookup returns CDR1 SGHNT and CDR2 YYREEE (reference sequence). The CDR3 nucleotides read TGTGCCAGCAGCCAAGCGGGGGGGCTTGCAGATACGCAGTATTTT. It codes for CASSQAGGLADTQYF.

The sample holds a few counts of this clone. The chain joins TRBV28 to TRBJ1-5; a possible D gene is TRBD1 (5 bases). Germline CDR1 is MDHEN and CDR2 is SYDVKM. V was cut by 6 bases and J by 2 bases, with 17 bases left in between. The CDR3 contains 16 residues. DNA of the CDR3: TGTGCCAGCAGCATAGTTCAGGGTTCGGGCAATCAGCCCCAGCATTTT. As protein: CASSIVQGSGNQPQHF.

This clone has more than one count but fewer than ten. V is TRBV27 and J is TRBJ1-5; a possible D gene is TRBD1 (5 bases). CDR1 is MNHEY and CDR2 is SMNVEV in the germline V gene (reference sequence). This CDR3 contains 14 residues. V lost 1 base and J 6 bases, leaving 10 bases between the germline ends. CDR3 sequence (DNA): TGTGCCAGCAGTTTATGGGGGGGAGGTCAGCCCCAGCATTTT. As protein: CASSLWGGGQPQHF.

The chain is built from TRBV23-1 and TRBJ1-4; 9 bases match TRBD1. TRBV23-1 is flagged as an ORF with uncertain function. The CDR3 runs 22 residues. The V and J ends lost 3 bases and 0 bases, in that order; junction bases with no gene match: 20. The CDR3 spells CASSHPKGTGWRLFATNEKLFF. The DNA of the CDR3 is TGCGCCAGCAGTCACCCTAAAGGGACAGGGTGGAGGTTATTTGCAACTAATGAAAAACTGTTTTTT.